A selection of T cell receptor beta chains follows, all from one sample in a study of identical twins. TCRdb redid the calling of the 5' RACE reads with MiXCR, one entry per CDR3 protein. This repertoire shows about 340,000 distinct CDR3 sequences, around 12% found once; its top ten account for 7.2%. The same sample was also studied in work on yellow fever vaccine responses in identical twins.

The sequenced sample consisted of CD8+ T cells sorted from blood. The receptors come from a young woman in good health. CDR3s include the opening cysteine and the closing phenylalanine or tryptophan. The order of the fields is J gene, V gene, D gene, clone size, CDR3 length, CDR3 protein, CDR3 DNA. D genes are given only for firm matches. Size values are once, few and many counts, or a class for expanded clones, and some rows have none.

TRBJ2-7 | TRBV7-9 | - | few | 15 | CASSWAVGTAYEQYF | TGTGCCAGCAGCTGGGCCGTGGGGACGGCCTACGAGCAGTACTTC
TRBJ1-1 | TRBV29-1 | - | many | 13 | CSVEGGGNTEAFF | TGCAGCGTTGAGGGAGGGGGTAACACTGAAGCTTTCTTT
TRBJ2-1 | TRBV9 | TRBD1 | - | 16 | CASSGTGNFGYNEQFF | TGTGCCAGCAGCGGGACAGGGAACTTCGGCTACAATGAGCAGTTCTTC
TRBJ2-3 | TRBV2 | - | few | 12 | CASRGAWDTQYF | TGTGCCAGCAGGGGGGCGTGGGATACGCAGTATTTT
TRBJ2-5 | TRBV7-7 | - | - | 14 | CASSLKTDGEAQYF | TGTGCCAGCAGCTTAAAAACCGACGGGGAGGCCCAGTACTTC
TRBJ2-1 | TRBV24-1 | TRBD2 | - | 15 | CATSSLAGGYNEQFF | TGTGCCACCAGCAGCCTAGCGGGGGGCTACAATGAGCAGTTCTTC
TRBJ2-1 | TRBV6-5 | - | few | 13 | CASSYSDKNEQFF | TGTGCCAGCAGTTACTCTGACAAGAATGAGCAGTTCTTC
TRBJ2-1 | TRBV15 | - | many | 14 | CATSRPIGGTEQFF | TGTGCCACCAGCAGGCCCATCGGAGGGACCGAGCAGTTCTTC
TRBJ2-3 | TRBV27 | - | - | 13 | CASSLTFTDTQYF | TGTGCCAGCAGTTTAACATTCACAGATACGCAGTATTTT
TRBJ2-3 | TRBV4-2 | - | many | 12 | CASSHPRDTQYF | TGTGCCAGCAGCCACCCTAGAGATACGCAGTATTTT
TRBJ1-1 | TRBV20-1 | - | - | 13 | CSARTAMNTEAFF | TGCAGTGCTCGGACGGCAATGAACACTGAAGCTTTCTTT
TRBJ1-1 | TRBV6-1 | TRBD1 | - | 16 | CASSEWKGQGWTEAFF | TGTGCCAGCAGTGAATGGAAGGGACAGGGGTGGACTGAAGCTTTCTTT
TRBJ1-1 | TRBV27 | - | few | 14 | CASSLGGTGREAFF | TGTGCCAGCAGTTTAGGAGGAACAGGGAGGGAGGCTTTCTTT